Listed below are T cell receptor beta chains from one sample, sequenced in a study of graft-versus-host responses after intestinal transplantation. Repertoires were generated with immunoSEQ multiplex PCR, while TCRdb's copy carries only in-frame clones and drops some. Counted here are approximately 16,000 clones, approximately 70% occurring once; the ten biggest clones make up 23%. This material consisted of ileum tissue, taken approximately 780 days after intestinal transplantation. These receptor sequences come from a human patient who received an intestinal transplant, so some T cells may come from the graft donor. Both conserved end residues are part of each CDR3. The D gene is left open where the match is weak. Part of the rows lack a size; the others show once, few, many or a class for expanded clones.

TRBD1	.	12	TRBV30	TRBJ2-7	TGTGCCTGGTCCCAGACAGGGTACGAGCAGTACTTC	CAWSQTGYEQYF
TRBD2	.	15	TRBV7-9	TRBJ2-1	TGTGCCAGCAGCTTAGGACTAGCGGCCTACAATGAGCAGTTCTTC	CASSLGLAAYNEQFF
.	.	14	TRBV2	TRBJ2-5	TGTGCCAGCAGCGAAGCGGTGGGCGGAGAGACCCAGTACTTC	CASSEAVGGETQYF
TRBD1	medium-sized	16	TRBV11-2	TRBJ2-1	TGTGCCAGCAGCCGACAGGGGGCCTCTCCCTACAATGAGCAGTTCTTC	CASSRQGASPYNEQFF
.	.	14	TRBV9	TRBJ1-3	TGTGCCAGCAGCGTAGACAACTCTGGAAACACCATATATTTT	CASSVDNSGNTIYF
.	.	15	TRBV2	TRBJ2-7	TGTGCCAGCAGTGAAGCGGCCAGGGGCTCCTACGAGCAGTACTTC	CASSEAARGSYEQYF
.	few	13	TRBV5-1	TRBJ2-7	TGCGCCAGCAGCTTGGGTACTGAGTACGAGCAGTACTTC	CASSLGTEYEQYF
TRBD1	.	15	TRBV5-4	TRBJ2-1	TGTGCCAGCAGCCAAGAGGGGACAGGGGGCAATGAGCAGTTCTTC	CASSQEGTGGNEQFF
TRBD2	.	18	TRBV7-9	TRBJ2-1	TGTGCCAGCAGCGAACTAGCGGGAAGTTCATCCTCCTACAATGAGCAGTTCTTC	CASSELAGSSSSYNEQFF
.	few	14	TRBV7-9	TRBJ2-3	TGTGCCAGCAGCTTAGCGGCTAGTTCAGATACGCAGTATTTT	CASSLAASSDTQYF
TRBD2	.	14	TRBV5-4	TRBJ2-3	TGTGCCAGCAGCCATAGCGGGAACACAGATACGCAGTATTTT	CASSHSGNTDTQYF
.	.	15	TRBV7-2	TRBJ2-7	TGTGCCAGCAGCGCCCAGGATGCCATCGTAGGCGAGCAGTACTTC	CASSAQDAIVGEQYF
.	.	17	TRBV27	TRBJ1-3	TGTGCCAGCAGTTCCCCCAGTGGGGTTCAATCTGGAAACACCATATATTTT	CASSSPSGVQSGNTIYF
TRBD2	few	17	TRBV9	TRBJ2-3	TGTGCCAGCAGCCAGGGGACTAGCGGAAGACTCACAGATACGCAGTATTTT	CASSQGTSGRLTDTQYF
.	.	13	TRBV5-3	TRBJ1-5	TGTGCCAGAAGCTTTCTGGATTATCAGCCCCAGCATTTT	CARSFLDYQPQHF
.	.	14	TRBV4-1	TRBJ2-5	TGCGCCAGCAGCCAAGTTCAAGGGACGCGGGCCCAGTACTTC	CASSQVQGTRAQYF
TRBD1	medium-sized	12	TRBV29-1	TRBJ2-5	TGCAGCGTTGACAGGGGGCAAGAGACCCAGTACTTC	CSVDRGQETQYF
TRBD1	.	13	TRBV5-1	TRBJ1-2	TGCGCCAGCTCTGGACAGGGGGACTATGGCTACACCTTC	CASSGQGDYGYTF
.	.	12	TRBV29-1	TRBJ2-7	TGCAGCGTGGGCCTCAGCGTCTACGAGCAGTACTTC	CSVGLSVYEQYF
.	.	15	TRBV5-4	TRBJ2-7	TGTGCCAGCAGCTTGGGGACGGCGACCTACTACGAGCAGTACTTC	CASSLGTATYYEQYF
.	.	15	TRBV11-2	TRBJ1-2	TGTGCCAGCAGCTTAAATGGCAGGGGTGGATATGGCTACACCTTC	CASSLNGRGGYGYTF
.	.	15	TRBV29-1	TRBJ2-3	TGCAGCGTTGAGGGGACTCTGGCTTCCACAGATACGCAGTATTTT	CSVEGTLASTDTQYF
TRBD1	few	16	TRBV19	TRBJ2-2	TGTGCCAGTAGTATCATGACAGGGTATGACACCGGGGAGCTGTTTTTT	CASSIMTGYDTGELFF
.	few	16	TRBV5-4	TRBJ2-1	TGTGCCAGCAGTCGTGGGACCGCCCATATCGACAATGAGCAGTTCTTC	CASSRGTAHIDNEQFF
.	.	15	TRBV5-5	TRBJ2-1	TGTGCCAGCAGCTTAGTCTCCAACTCCTACAATGAGCAGTTCTTC	CASSLVSNSYNEQFF
.	.	16	TRBV28	TRBJ2-3	TGTGCCAGCAGCCCCCCTAGGGGGGGTGTCACAGATACGCAGTATTTT	CASSPPRGGVTDTQYF
TRBD2	.	15	TRBV11-2	TRBJ2-1	TGTGCCAGCAGCCTTACCGGGACTAGCGTCAATGAGCAGTTCTTC	CASSLTGTSVNEQFF
.	.	13	TRBV30	TRBJ1-1	TGTGCCTGGAGTGTGGTTGCGGGGACTGAAGCTTTCTTT	CAWSVVAGTEAFF
TRBD1	few	17	TRBV5-6	TRBJ2-2	TGTGCCAGCAGCACAGAACCGGGACAGGCGAACACCGGGGAGCTGTTTTTT	CASSTEPGQANTGELFF
TRBD1	few	12	TRBV29-1	TRBJ2-5	TGCAGCGTTGACAGGGGGCAGGAGACCCAGTACTTC	CSVDRGQETQYF
TRBD2	.	16	TRBV4-1	TRBJ2-5	TGCGCCAGCAGCCAAGGCGTACTAGCGGGAGGATCAAAGCAGTACTTC	CASSQGVLAGGSKQYF
TRBD1	.	16	TRBV27	TRBJ2-5	TGTGCCAGCAGTTTCTCCACAGGGGGCTTTAGGGAGACCCAGTACTTC	CASSFSTGGFRETQYF
.	.	14	TRBV30	TRBJ2-6	TGCGCCTGGAGCCGCGGTTCAGGGGCCAACGTCCTGACTTTC	CAWSRGSGANVLTF
.	.	11	TRBV6-6	TRBJ1-4	TGTGCCATCCGCGCCGGGGAAAAACTGTTTTTT	CAIRAGEKLFF
TRBD2	.	13	TRBV15	TRBJ2-5	TGTGCCACCAGCAGAGTCCCCGGACTAGAGCAGTACTTC	CATSRVPGLEQYF
TRBD1	.	15	TRBV6-1	TRBJ2-7	TGTGCCAGCATACCCTCCGGGACAGGGTCCTACGAGCAGTACTTC	CASIPSGTGSYEQYF
TRBD1	few	17	TRBV4-2	TRBJ2-2	TGTGCCAGCAGCACAGAACCGGGACAGGCGAACACCGGGGAGCTGTTTTTT	CASSTEPGQANTGELFF
.	.	15	TRBV30	TRBJ1-1	TGTGCCTGGAGTGTACCCGGGACATCCAACACTGAAGCTTTCTTT	CAWSVPGTSNTEAFF
.	.	14	TRBV5-1	TRBJ1-2	TGCGCCAGCAGCCGGGACGGAGCAAACTATGGCTACACCTTC	CASSRDGANYGYTF